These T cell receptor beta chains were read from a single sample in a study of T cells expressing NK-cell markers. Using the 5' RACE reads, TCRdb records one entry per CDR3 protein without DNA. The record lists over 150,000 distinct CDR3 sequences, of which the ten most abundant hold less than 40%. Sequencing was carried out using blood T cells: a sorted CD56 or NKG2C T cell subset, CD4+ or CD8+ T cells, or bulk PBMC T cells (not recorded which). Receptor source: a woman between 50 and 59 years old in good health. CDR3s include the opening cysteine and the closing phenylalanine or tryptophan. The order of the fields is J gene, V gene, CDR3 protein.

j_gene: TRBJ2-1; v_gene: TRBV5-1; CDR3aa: CASSLRVAGGWYEQFF
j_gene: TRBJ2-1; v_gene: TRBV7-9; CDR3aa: CASSLGRNSYNEQFF
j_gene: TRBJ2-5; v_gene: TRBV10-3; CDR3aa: CAISEGGNPYETQYF
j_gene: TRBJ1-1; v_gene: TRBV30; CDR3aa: CAWRESEGEAFF
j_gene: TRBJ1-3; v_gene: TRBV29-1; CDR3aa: CSVEASASGNTIYF
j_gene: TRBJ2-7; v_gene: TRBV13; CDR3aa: CASRQGPSYEQYF
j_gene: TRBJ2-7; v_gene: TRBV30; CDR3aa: CAWSDRGLSYEQYF
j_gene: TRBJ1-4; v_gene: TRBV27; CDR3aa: CASSDGLHEKLFF
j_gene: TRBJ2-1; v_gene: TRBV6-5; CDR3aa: CASSYFSGNEQFF
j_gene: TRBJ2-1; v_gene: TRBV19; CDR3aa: CASLAGGSSEQFF
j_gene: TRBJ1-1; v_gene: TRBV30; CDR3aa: CAWGQIIGEAFF
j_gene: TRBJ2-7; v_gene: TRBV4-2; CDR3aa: CASSQDLASRLEQYF
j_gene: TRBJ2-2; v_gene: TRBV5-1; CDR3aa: CASSLGRQNTGELFF
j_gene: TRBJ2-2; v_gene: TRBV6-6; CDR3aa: CASSYGSGSGAGELFF
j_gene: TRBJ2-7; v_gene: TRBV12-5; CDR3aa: CASGFFIGAGTGEQYF
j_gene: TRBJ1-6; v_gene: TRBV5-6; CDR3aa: CASSEQGGVPHLHF